The 13 T cell receptor beta chains below were found in one sample sequenced in a study of memory CD4+ T cells and cytomegalovirus serostatus. Single viable CD3+CD4+CD8-CD45RO+ cells were sorted as the memory CD4+ T cells. This table comes from immunoSEQ multiplex PCR, and its TCRdb copy is limited to in-frame clones, with some not included. The sample shows about 62,000 clones, 70% to 80% of them seen only once. The sequencing sample was made of memory CD4+ T cells from blood. The receptors come from an adult in good health and CMV-seropositive.

This clone appeared a few times. V usage is TRBV6-6 and J usage is TRBJ1-6; possible D gene TRBD1, 5 bases. V lost 4 bases and J 10 bases, leaving 11 bases between the germline ends. The germline V gene has CDR1 MNHNY and CDR2 SVGAGI (reference sequence). The CDR3 is 13 residues long. The CDR3 DNA reads TGTGCCAGCAGTTGGGGGGGGAACTCACCCCTCCACTTT. It codes for CASSWGGNSPLHF.

This chain connects TRBV7-6 to TRBJ1-5; D perhaps matches TRBD1 (5 bases). CDR1 and CDR2 (germline): SGHVS, FNYEAQ. Trimming took 0 bases from V and 7 from J, leaving 10 bases between them. The CDR3 has 14 amino acids. The CDR3 nucleotides read TGTGCCAGCAGCTTAGCGGGGGAAGGGCAGCCCCAGCATTTT. Encoded protein: CASSLAGEGQPQHF.

J is TRBJ2-7 and V is TRBV5-8; D is perhaps TRBD1 (7 bases). V dropped 3 bases and J dropped 3 bases, with 13 bases sitting between them. Germline CDR1 is SGHTS and CDR2 is YDEGEE. The CDR3 runs 14 residues. The CDR3 spells CASSSAGGLYEQYF. The CDR3 region has the DNA TGTGCCAGCAGCTCGGCAGGGGGGCTCTACGAGCAGTACTTC. Based on the CDR3 plus reference TRBV5-8 and TRBJ2-7, the full variable domain is EAGVTQSPTHLIKTRGQQATLRCSPISGHTSVYWYQQALGLGLQFLLWYDEGEERNRGNFPPRFSGRQFPNYSSELNVNALELEDSALYLCASSSAGGLYEQYFGPGTRLTVT.

The V and J genes are TRBV6-6 and TRBJ2-2; 7 positions agree with TRBD2. Per the germline V gene, CDR1 is MNHNY and CDR2 is SVGAGI (reference sequence). The ends lost 8 bases at V and 5 bases at J; junction bases unmatched: 11. The CDR3 spans 15 residues. Here the CDR3 DNA reads TGTGCCAGCTGCCTCCTCGGGACTAAGACCGGGGAGCTGTTTTTT. It is translated as CASCLLGTKTGELFF.

V usage is TRBV2 and J usage is TRBJ2-3; TRBD1 might be the D (6 bases). Trimming took off 7 bases at V and 0 bases at J, with 11 bases between the two ends. Germline V gives CDR1 SNHLY, CDR2 FYNNEI. The CDR3 loop spans 14 amino acids. The CDR3 DNA reads as TGTGCCAGCAAAAGGGACATTAGCACAGATACGCAGTATTTT. Translation: CASKRDISTDTQYF.

The chain uses TRBV6-5 and TRBJ2-2; D is unclear. This CDR3 region has 13 residues. V was pared by 4 bases and J by 6 bases, with 9 bases between. CDR1 and CDR2 (germline): MNHEY, SVGAGI. The CDR3 loop is CASSSSRSGELFF. The DNA of the CDR3 is TGTGCCAGCAGTTCCTCCCGGTCCGGGGAGCTGTTTTTT.

This sequence joins TRBV5-6 and TRBJ1-1, with TRBD1 identical over 11 bases. The CDR3 runs 15 residues. Germline V gene data show CDR1 as SGHDT and CDR2 as YYEEEE. The J segment lost 11 bases and the V segment lost 1 base, leaving 10 bases of the junction unmatched. CDR3 residues: CASSLSPSGQGGAFF. In DNA, the CDR3 is TGTGCCAGCAGCTTGTCTCCTTCGGGACAGGGGGGCGCTTTCTTT. The full variable domain, its missing parts supplied by reference TRBV5-6 and TRBJ1-1, is DAGVTQSPTHLIKTRGQQVTLRCSPKSGHDTVSWYQQALGQGPQFIFQYYEEEERQRGNFPDRFSGHQFPNYSSELNVNALLLGDSALYLCASSLSPSGQGGAFFGQGTRLTVV.

This clone was picked up one time. This chain connects TRBV7-3 to TRBJ1-1; 9 bases match TRBD1. The CDR3 totals 13 residues. V was clipped by 5 bases and J by 10 bases; unmatched bases: 8. Germline V CDR1 and CDR2: SGHTA, FQGTGA. CDR3 amino acids: CASSPEGTGRAFF. Here the CDR3 DNA reads TGTGCCAGCAGCCCCGAGGGGACAGGGAGAGCTTTCTTT. Looking up the rest from reference TRBV7-3 and TRBJ1-1 gives the full variable domain: GAGVSQTPSNKVTEKGKYVELRCDPISGHTALYWYRQSLGQGPEFLIYFQGTGAADDSGLPNDRFFAVRPEGSVSTLKIQRTERGDSAVYLCASSPEGTGRAFFGQGTRLTVV.

CDR3 bases: TGTGCCAGCAGTCGACAGGGGGCTGGAAACACCATATATTTT. Protein sequence: CASSRQGAGNTIYF. This chain connects TRBV6-5 to TRBJ1-3, with 9 bases that match TRBD1. V shed 5 bases and J 2 bases; nucleotides not matched to a gene: 1. The CDR3 consists of 14 residues. Germline lookup yields CDR1 MNHEY and CDR2 SVGAGI.

This clone was observed a handful of times. The CDR3 DNA follows: TGTGCCAGCAGTTTATGGCAGGGGCTCGGGGCCAACGTCCTGACTTTC. Translated: CASSLWQGLGANVLTF. The gene calls are TRBV27 and TRBJ2-6; D perhaps matches TRBD1 (6 bases). The germline V gene encodes CDR1 MNHEY and CDR2 SMNVEV (reference sequence). Trimming cost V 1 base and J 4 bases, with 11 bases left between them. The CDR3 length is 16 residues.

V gene TRBV7-6 combines with J gene TRBJ2-3; no definite D call. Trimming removed 5 bases at V and 2 bases at J, with 5 bases between. This CDR3 spans 12 amino acids. The germline V gene encodes CDR1 SGHVS and CDR2 FNYEAQ. The chain's CDR3 is CASSRSTDTQYF. The CDR3 DNA follows: TGTGCCAGCAGCCGATCCACAGATACGCAGTATTTT.

V usage is TRBV12-5 and J usage is TRBJ1-1; 7 bases match TRBD1. The CDR3 is made up of 15 amino acids. The germline V gene has CDR1 LGHNT and CDR2 FRNRAP. With 2 bases clipped from V and 8 bases from J, the junction kept 11 bases outside the gene matches. CDR3 nucleotide sequence: TGTGCTAGTGGTTTGTACCTAGGGACAGTCGCAGAAGCTTTCTTT. Translated, it gives CASGLYLGTVAEAFF.

This sequence joins TRBV6-1 and TRBJ2-7; no reliable D call. Trimming took off 1 base at V and 0 bases at J, with 10 bases between the two ends. The CDR3 spans 15 residues. CDR1 and CDR2 from the germline V gene are MNHNS and SASEGT. CDR3 loop: CASSEGPGSSYEQYF. Here the CDR3 DNA reads TGTGCCAGCAGTGAAGGGCCCGGCTCCTCCTACGAGCAGTACTTC.